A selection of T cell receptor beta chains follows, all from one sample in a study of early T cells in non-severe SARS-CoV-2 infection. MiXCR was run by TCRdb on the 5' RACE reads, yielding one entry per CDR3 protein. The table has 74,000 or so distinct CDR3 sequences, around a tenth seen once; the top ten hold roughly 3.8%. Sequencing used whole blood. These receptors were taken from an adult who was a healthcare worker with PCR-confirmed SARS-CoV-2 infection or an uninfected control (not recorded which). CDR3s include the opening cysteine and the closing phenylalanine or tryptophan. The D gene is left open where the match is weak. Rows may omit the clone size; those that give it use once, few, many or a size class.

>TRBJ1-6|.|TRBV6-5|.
TGTGCCAGCAGTTACTCCTCGAGTGAAGGGTTACCCCTCCACTTT
CASSYSSSEGLPLHF
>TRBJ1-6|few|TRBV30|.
TGTGCCTGGAGTGTATCGGGGGGATCATTTTCACCCCTCCACTTT
CAWSVSGGSFSPLHF
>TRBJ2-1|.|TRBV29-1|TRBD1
TGCAGCGTCCCGACGACAGGGTACAATGAGCAGTTCTTC
CSVPTTGYNEQFF
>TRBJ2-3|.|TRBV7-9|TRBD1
TGTGCCAGCAGCTCACACAGGGGTAGCACAGATACGCAGTATTTT
CASSSHRGSTDTQYF
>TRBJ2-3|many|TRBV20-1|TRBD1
TGCAGCGCCCCCTCAGACCCGGGACAGGGGACAGATACGCAGTATTTT
CSAPSDPGQGTDTQYF
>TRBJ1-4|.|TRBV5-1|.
TGCGCCAGCAGCCCCAGCACGCTGCCAACTAATGAAAAACTGTTTTTT
CASSPSTLPTNEKLFF
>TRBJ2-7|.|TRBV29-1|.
TGCAGCGTTATTAGTTACGAGCAGTACTTC
CSVISYEQYF
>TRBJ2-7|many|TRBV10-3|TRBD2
TGTGCCATCAGGCGGGAGTCCTACGAGCAGTACTTC
CAIRRESYEQYF
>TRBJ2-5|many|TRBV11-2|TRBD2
TGTGCCAGCAGCCCTCTAAGAGTAGCGGGAGGTGAGGAGACCCAGTACTTC
CASSPLRVAGGEETQYF
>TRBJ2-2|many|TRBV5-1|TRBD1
TGCGCCAGCAGCTCATCGTCAGGGGGCGCGGGCAGGGAGCTGTTTTTT
CASSSSSGGAGRELFF
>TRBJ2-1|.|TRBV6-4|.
TGTGCCAGCAGTGACGGGGAGGACCGCTCCTACAATGAGCAGTTCTTC
CASSDGEDRSYNEQFF
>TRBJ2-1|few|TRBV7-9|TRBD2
TGTGCCAGCAGCGAAAGCGGGAGCTCCTACAATGAGCAGTTCTTC
CASSESGSSYNEQFF
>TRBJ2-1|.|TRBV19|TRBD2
TGTGCCAGTAGTCCAGGACTAGCGGGTCTAAACAATGAGCAGTTCTTC
CASSPGLAGLNNEQFF
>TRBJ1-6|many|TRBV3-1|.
TGTGCCAGCAGCCGAAAAGGGGATTCGGGGAATTCACCCCTCCACTTT
CASSRKGDSGNSPLHF